The present T cell receptor (beta chain) was sequenced within a study of beta chain features in type 1 diabetes. Study at large: Over all samples combined, 90 million to 140 million sorted cells were examined.

One heparinised blood draw averaging roughly 100 mL was given by each donor. The germline gives CDR1 MDHEN, CDR2 SYDVKM. Trimming left V 1 base short and J 4 bases short, with 11 bases between. This CDR3 has 14 residues. The study, taken as a whole, reports: Moderate but significant shortening of TCRB CDR3s was recorded in all four CD4+ subsets from Type 1 diabetes patients.

Investigators reverse transcribed all isolated RNA, so they sequenced expressed TCRB transcripts. This table comes from immunoSEQ multiplex PCR, and its TCRdb copy is limited to in-frame clones, with some not included. The sample shows 350,000 to 400,000 clones, around 12% of them seen only once. Only a few counts were recorded for this clone. Its antigen remains unidentified. Additional DNA sequences in this sample encode the identical CDR3. The sequenced sample consisted of naive CD4+ T cells from blood. The J gene is TRBJ2-7, the V gene TRBV28, with a tentative D call TRBD1 (5 bases). This clonotype was sampled from a woman aged 18-35 years with type 1 diabetes. The CDR3 coding sequence is TGTGCCAGCAGTTTATCGCAGGGCTCTTACGAGCAGTACTTC. Protein product: CASSLSQGSYEQYF.